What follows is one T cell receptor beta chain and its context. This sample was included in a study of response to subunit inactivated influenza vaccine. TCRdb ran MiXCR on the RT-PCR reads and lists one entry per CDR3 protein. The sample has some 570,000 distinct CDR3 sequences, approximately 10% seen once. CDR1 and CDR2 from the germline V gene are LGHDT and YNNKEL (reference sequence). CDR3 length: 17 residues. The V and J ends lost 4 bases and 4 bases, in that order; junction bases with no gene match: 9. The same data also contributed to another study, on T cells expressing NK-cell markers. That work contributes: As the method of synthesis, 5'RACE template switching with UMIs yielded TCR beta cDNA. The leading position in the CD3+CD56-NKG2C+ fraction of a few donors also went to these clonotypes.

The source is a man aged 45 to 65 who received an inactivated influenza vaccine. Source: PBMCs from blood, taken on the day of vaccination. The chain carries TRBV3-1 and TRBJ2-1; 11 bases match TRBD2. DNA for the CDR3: TGTGCCAGCAGCCCAAAAACCGGGACTAGCGGATACAATGAGCAGTTCTTC. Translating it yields CASSPKTGTSGYNEQFF.